This TCR beta chain stems from a study of cytomegalovirus exposure and HLA in healthy donors. General observations from the study: Many donors carried some public TCRs, although rarity characterized most TCR sequences. Cytomegalovirus status was reportedly diagnosed by the classifier with high specificity and sensitivity.

Points on this clone: Antigen: not known.

The donors were members of the roughly 130-subject validation cohort (separate from the approximately 730-subject first cohort). Some clones are missing from TCRdb's copy, which holds only in-frame ones; the method was immunoSEQ multiplex PCR. The data show about 74,000 clones, with around 94% seen just once and roughly 1.6% held by the top ten. The CDR3 length is 13 residues. Per germline, CDR1 SGHRS and CDR2 YFSETQ. J was trimmed by 7 bases and V by 8 bases; bases with no gene match: 7. This receptor was identified in a man younger than 35 in good health and CMV-seropositive. The sample was PBMCs. V is TRBV5-1 and J is TRBJ2-2; TRBD1 matches 8 bases. The CDR3 coding sequence is TGCGCCAGTGGACAGGGTGGGCACGGGGAGCTGTTTTTT. It is translated as CASGQGGHGELFF.